Listed here is a single T cell receptor beta chain. J lost 3 bases, V lost 1 base, and 12 bases had no gene match. CDR1 SGHVS and CDR2 FNYEAQ come from the germline V gene. The CDR3 consists of 18 residues. The data stem from a study of early T cells in non-severe SARS-CoV-2 infection. One entry per CDR3 protein results from TCRdb running MiXCR on the 5' RACE reads. Of approximately 52,000 distinct CDR3 sequences listed, approximately 15% are singletons. The TCR sequence derives from an adult who was a healthcare worker with PCR-confirmed SARS-CoV-2 infection or an uninfected control (not recorded which). The chain recombines TRBV7-6 with TRBJ1-5; 7 bases are a match to TRBD1. Sequencing was performed on whole blood, taken at baseline. The CDR3 region has the DNA TGTGCCAGCAGCTTAGGCCCCCTCAGGGGGAAGGACAATCAGCCCCAGCATTTT. It is translated as CASSLGPLRGKDNQPQHF.